This T cell receptor beta chain was recovered during a study of blood T cell repertoires in COVID-19. Study as a whole: Material from acute and convalescent COVID-19 was sourced from the United States, Italy and Spain. T cells, B-cell-depleted T cells, or PBMCs provided the cDNA or gDNA that served as material.

Authors' methods: Amplifying reference gene primers gave estimates of nucleated cell counts. Sequencing was performed with immunoSEQ multiplex PCR; in TCRdb, only in-frame clones are kept and a portion is missing. V, J and clone size are those of that table, while D and trimming were read from the DNA. The sample holds nearly 300,000 clones, around nine tenths seen once. Those who participated ranged in age from roughly 18 to 100 years and resided in under 25 US areas. V was cut by 4 bases and J by 8 bases, with 15 bases left in between. The germline CDR1 and CDR2 sequences are SGDLS and YYNGEE. CDR3 length equals 14 residues.

The receptor was isolated from a woman aged 45-65 years who had been exposed to COVID-19. Sequencing was done on a sample of PBMCs or T cells enriched from blood (not recorded which). This chain uses TRBV9 with TRBJ1-4; D call uncertain. DNA of the CDR3: TGTGCCAGCAGCTACGACGGGGTGAAGGAAAAACTGTTTTTT. Its protein is CASSYDGVKEKLFF. Together with reference TRBV9 and TRBJ1-4, the CDR3 gives the full variable domain: DSGVTQTPKHLITATGQRVTLRCSPRSGDLSVYWYQQSLDQGLQFLIQYYNGEERAKGNILERFSAQQFPDLHSELNLSSLELGDSALYFCASSYDGVKEKLFFGSGTQLSVL.